Below are 14 T cell receptor beta chains sequenced from a single sample in a study of Graves' ophthalmopathy and Graves' hyperthyroidism. RNA transcripts served as template for amplifying TCR beta CDR3 sequences. RT-PCR in the first round used HTBI primers; a second-round multiplex PCR followed. TCRdb redid the calling of the multiplex PCR reads with MiXCR, one entry per CDR3 protein. Of around 1.1 million distinct CDR3 sequences detected, approximately 35% appear once; the ten largest clones hold 11%. Sequenced: peripheral blood or thyroid tissue (not recorded which). All receptors derive from an adult man with Graves' hyperthyroidism.

The table lists this clonotype with a few counts. The chain links TRBV7-2 to TRBJ1-2; D unclear. This CDR3 has 11 residues. V was pared by 10 bases and J by 4 bases, with 10 bases between. Germline V lookup: CDR1 SGHTA, CDR2 FQGNSA. CDR3 nucleotides: TGTGCCACCTCCGGACCCTATGGCTACACCTTC. It yields the protein CATSGPYGYTF.

The V call is TRBV7-2, the J call TRBJ1-2; a weak D match, TRBD1 (5 bases). The CDR3 is 13 residues long. The germline gives CDR1 SGHTA, CDR2 FQGNSA. Trimming cost V 6 bases and J 8 bases, with 16 bases left between them. The CDR3 protein is CASRGGGVNGYTF. Here the CDR3 DNA reads TGTGCCAGCAGGGGCGGGGGGGTCAACGGCTACACCTTC. The full variable domain, completed using reference TRBV7-2 and TRBJ1-2, is GAGVSQSPSNKVTEKGKDVELRCDPISGHTALYWYRQSLGQGLEFLIYFQGNSAPDKSGLPSDRFSAERTGGSVSTLTIQRTQQEDSAVYLCASRGGGVNGYTFGSGTRLTVV.

The rearrangement uses TRBV10-3 and TRBJ1-2, with a possible D match to TRBD1 (6 bases). CDR3 length equals 14 residues. The V gene lost 8 bases and the J gene lost 8 bases, with 21 bases spanning the gap. Germline loops: CDR1 ENHRY, CDR2 SYGVKD. Here the CDR3 reads CAIQRAGAERGYTF. In nucleotides, the CDR3 is TGTGCCATCCAGAGAGCAGGGGCTGAGAGAGGCTACACCTTC.

The chain uses TRBV10-2 and TRBJ2-2; perhaps TRBD1 as D (5 bases). The CDR3 is 16 amino acids. The germline V gene has CDR1 WSHSY and CDR2 SAAADI. The V gene lost 2 bases and the J gene lost 0 bases, with 10 bases spanning the gap. CDR3 nucleotide sequence: TGCGCCAGCAGTGAGCCGGACAACTCGAACACCGGGGAGCTGTTTTTT. It yields the protein CASSEPDNSNTGELFF.

This clonotype was counted many times. J is TRBJ1-5 and V is TRBV7-9, with a weak D call TRBD1 (6 bases). The germline V and J ends were trimmed by 3 bases and 7 bases, with 16 bases remaining between them. The CDR3 has 15 residues. Germline-derived CDR1 and CDR2 are SEHNR and FQNEAQ (reference sequence). The CDR3 protein is CASSFGTRGGQPQHF. Here the CDR3 DNA reads TGTGCCAGCAGCTTTGGGACGCGAGGGGGGCAGCCCCAGCATTTT.

The rearrangement joins TRBV4-1 to TRBJ2-3; maybe TRBD2 (6 bases). The CDR3 runs to 16 residues. Between the trimmed V and J ends, which lost 4 bases and 2 bases, there was a span of 16 bases. Germline values: CDR1 MGHRA, CDR2 YSYEKL. The CDR3: CASSLSSGLNTDTQYF. The CDR3 DNA is TGCGCCAGCAGCCTGAGTTCGGGACTTAACACAGATACGCAGTATTTT.

The sample holds many counts of this clonotype. The genes are TRBV7-9 and TRBJ2-7; D not resolved. The germline V gene encodes CDR1 SEHNR and CDR2 FQNEAQ (reference sequence). V lost 6 bases and J 0 bases, leaving 9 bases between the germline ends. The CDR3 is 13 amino acids. The CDR3 sequence is CASRWGSSYEQYF. In nucleotides, the CDR3 is TGTGCCAGCAGGTGGGGTAGCTCCTACGAGCAGTACTTC.

The genes are TRBV30 and TRBJ1-2; D is uncertain. Between the trimmed V and J ends, which lost 1 base and 4 bases, there was a span of 13 bases. This CDR3 region has 14 residues. Germline V gene data show CDR1 as GTSNPN and CDR2 as SVGIG (reference sequence). The CDR3 bases are TGTGCCTGGAGTGCGACCGACGTCCTCTATGGCTACACCTTC. Translation: CAWSATDVLYGYTF.

J is TRBJ2-3 and V is TRBV29-1; weak D call: TRBD1 (6 bases). Per the germline V gene, CDR1 is SQVTM and CDR2 is ANQGSEA. The CDR3 runs 13 residues. Deletions cut 7 bases from V and 9 bases from J, with 20 bases between. This CDR3 reads CSDGQRSLGTQYF. Here the CDR3 DNA reads TGCAGCGACGGACAGAGATCATTGGGAACGCAGTATTTT.

The chain is built from TRBV27 and TRBJ2-5; 8 positions match TRBD1. The CDR3 is 14 residues long. Germline CDR1 is MNHEY and CDR2 is SMNVEV (reference sequence). With V trimmed by 5 bases and J by 5 bases, 7 bases remained unmatched. CDR3 nucleotide sequence: TGTGCCAGCAGTCCGACAGGGGTGATGGAGACCCAGTACTTC. This sequence encodes CASSPTGVMETQYF.

In this sample, this clonotype turned up a few times. The J gene is TRBJ2-5, the V gene TRBV27, with 7 bases fitting TRBD2. The CDR3 is 13 residues long. Germline CDR1 is MNHEY and CDR2 is SMNVEV (reference sequence). V lost 10 bases to trimming and J lost 2 bases; unmatched junction nucleotides: 7. The CDR3 coding sequence is TGTGCCACCAAGCGGGGCGATCAAGAGACCCAGTACTTC. Residues: CATKRGDQETQYF.

This chain connects TRBV6-6 to TRBJ1-3; TRBD1 might be the D (6 bases). The CDR3 is made up of 13 amino acids. Trimming left V 10 bases short and J 3 bases short, with 13 bases between. In germline, CDR1 is MNHNY, CDR2 SVGAGI (reference sequence). CDR3 nucleotides: TGTGCCACCGGGGGGGCTCTTGGAAACACCATATATTTT. This codes for CATGGALGNTIYF.

CDR3: CATSRVGDSGELFF. CDR3 DNA: TGTGCCACCAGCAGAGTTGGGGACTCCGGGGAGCTGTTTTTT. The J gene is TRBJ2-2, the V gene TRBV15, with TRBD2 as a possible D gene (6 bases). CDR1 and CDR2 (germline): LNHNV, YYDKDF (reference sequence). Trimming left V 1 base short and J 6 bases short, with 9 bases between. This CDR3 is 14 amino acids long.

The chain employs TRBV4-2 and TRBJ2-7, with D tentatively TRBD1 or TRBD2 (5 bases each). This CDR3 is built from 15 residues. V was clipped by 1 base and J by 6 bases, with 16 bases between them. Germline CDR1 is LGHNA and CDR2 is YNFKEQ. DNA for the CDR3: TGTGCCAGCAGCCAAGGTATAAGGGAAGGGACCGAGCAGTACTTC. It is translated as CASSQGIREGTEQYF.